This TCR beta chain was profiled in a study of T cell responses to AZD1222 COVID-19 vaccine. Per the germline V gene, CDR1 is LNHNV and CDR2 is YYDKDF (reference sequence). The V gene lost 2 bases and the J gene lost 3 bases, with 14 bases spanning the gap. The CDR3 sequence is 15 residues long. Sequencing was performed with immunoSEQ multiplex PCR; in TCRdb, only in-frame clones are kept and a portion is missing. The sample carries approximately 140,000 clones, around nine tenths recorded once. Study-wide findings and caveats: With dominance at 160-218 and 743-854, vaccine-associated CD4 TCRs spanned spike.

In regard to this clone: As yet, its antigen is unknown.

The TCR originated in an adult in good health. The sequences come from peripheral blood, collected on day 0 of AZD1222 vaccination. The rearrangement links TRBV15 to TRBJ2-7; TRBD2 is a possible D gene (5 bases). The CDR3 sequence: CATSRSRAGVYEQYF. As DNA, the CDR3 is TGTGCCACCAGCAGATCGAGAGCCGGGGTCTACGAGCAGTACTTC. Full variable domain (outside the CDR3, taken from reference TRBV15 and TRBJ2-7): DAMVIQNPRYQVTQFGKPVTLSCSQTLNHNVMYWYQQKSSQAPKLLFHYYDKDFNNEADTPDNFQSRRPNTSFCFLDIRSPGLGDTAMYLCATSRSRAGVYEQYFGPGTRLTVT.